This paragraph reports one T cell receptor (beta chain). The antigen is unknown. The CDR3 consists of 14 residues. Germline V gene data show CDR1 as MNHEY and CDR2 as SMNVEV (reference sequence). Trimming pared 7 bases from V and 6 bases from J, leaving 15 bases between. This sample stems from a study of shared clonotypes between healthy human individuals. Samples underwent the assay at deep level. The method was immunoSEQ multiplex PCR; TCRdb's version includes in-frame clones alone and lacks a portion of them. The repertoire consists of around 430,000 clones, with 75% to 85% occurring once and the leading ten covering 13%. The study's findings and limits: The authors sampled blood alone, and tissue repertoires likely differ.

This sequence originates from a woman between 35 and 50 years old in good health. Some clones in this sample may be carry-over from other donors' samples. The V call is TRBV27, the J call TRBJ2-2, with D hard to call. Sequencing was done on a sample of PBMCs. In DNA, the CDR3 is TGTGCCAGCAAACGGTGGCTATCGTCCGGGGAGCTGTTTTTT. It is translated as CASKRWLSSGELFF.